Sequencing of this TCR beta chain was carried out in a study of CD8 T cells in Susac syndrome. Study context: Of the sequenced Susac syndrome patients, six had active disease and under 10 were in remission. Overall study findings and caveats: Among active patients and in TEMRA cells, CD8+ clonal expansion in Susac reached its peak. Detection of Susac-specific public clones gave some 17 in total CD8+ repertoires and several in CD8+ TEMRA repertoires.

When the RNA was reverse transcribed, random hexamers were used with an input of roughly 0.45 to 1 ug. In TCRdb, the immunoSEQ multiplex PCR reads were re-called with MiXCR into one record per CDR3 protein. In the table there are some 200,000 distinct CDR3 sequences, around 95% of which are singletons. As to this clonotype: Its antigen remains unknown.

Germline V gene data show CDR1 as SNHLY and CDR2 as FYNNEI. This CDR3 has 16 residues. V lost 4 bases to trimming and J lost 8 bases, with 18 bases between them. This clonotype was obtained from a human donor with Susac syndrome. The source material was CD8+ T cells from PBMCs. V is TRBV2 and J is TRBJ1-6; D call uncertain. Here the CDR3 reads CASSVLGSSIHSPLHF. The DNA for the CDR3 is TGTGCCAGCAGTGTCCTGGGTTCTTCTATCCATTCACCCCTCCACTTT.